A single sample gave rise to the 6 T cell receptor beta chains below, sequenced in a study of cytomegalovirus exposure and HLA in healthy donors. The primer mix had 60 Vbeta and 13 Jbeta primers. Assay used: immunoSEQ multiplex PCR; TCRdb lists only in-frame clones, some missing. The sample consists of about 220,000 clones, under 80% of them appearing once. Sequencing was done on a sample of PBMCs. These TCRs come from a young woman in good health and CMV-seronegative.

Of note for this clone: Germline and junction disagree at one end, which may indicate a read error. This sample also contains other DNA sequences that code for the same CDR3. The CDR3 DNA follows: TGCGCCTGGAGTGGGTGGGGGGGCGGCAATCAGCCCCAGCATTTT. Translated, it gives CAWSGWGGGNQPQHF. This chain connects TRBV30 to TRBJ1-5, with D perhaps TRBD1 (6 bases). Per the germline V gene, CDR1 is GTSNPN and CDR2 is SVGIG (reference sequence). The CDR3 is made up of 15 amino acids.

V and J are TRBV20-1 and TRBJ2-7; TRBD1 matches at 9 bases. This CDR3 has 11 amino acids. V was pared by 6 bases and J by 6 bases, with 3 bases of the junction left unmatched. Per the germline V gene, CDR1 is DFQATT and CDR2 is SNEGSKA (reference sequence). The CDR3 is CSAQTGGEQYF. In DNA form, the CDR3 reads TGCAGTGCCCAGACAGGGGGCGAGCAGTACTTC.

The genes are TRBV30 and TRBJ1-1, with 8 nucleotides matching TRBD1. V shed 6 bases, J shed 0 bases, and the junction held 9 bases outside the gene matches. Per the germline V gene, CDR1 is GTSNPN and CDR2 is SVGIG (reference sequence). This CDR3 has 15 residues. CDR3 nucleotide sequence: TGTGCCTGTCACCGCCCGGGACAGGTGAACACTGAAGCTTTCTTT. Protein: CACHRPGQVNTEAFF.

CDR3 sequence reads: CASSEHGDSTLDEQYF. The CDR3 nucleotides read TGTGCCAGCAGTGAACATGGGGACTCCACCTTGGACGAGCAGTACTTC. This rearrangement joins TRBV2 to TRBJ2-7; tentative D call: TRBD2 (6 bases). Trimming took off 2 bases at V and 5 bases at J, with 19 bases between the two ends. CDR1 and CDR2 from the germline V gene are SNHLY and FYNNEI. This CDR3 region has 16 residues.

The chain links TRBV7-9 to TRBJ2-1, with D possibly being TRBD1 (5 bases). This CDR3 has 17 amino acids. CDR1 is SEHNR and CDR2 is FQNEAQ in the germline V gene (reference sequence). V was shortened by 2 bases and J by 6 bases, with 20 bases between the two germline ends. DNA for the CDR3: TGTGCCAGCAGCTTAAGTTTAGGTCAACCAGGGATCAATGAGCAGTTCTTC. Its translation is CASSLSLGQPGINEQFF.

This rearrangement joins TRBV5-1 to TRBJ1-4; tentative D call: TRBD1 (5 bases). Germline V gene lookup returns CDR1 SGHRS and CDR2 YFSETQ. The CDR3 extends over 17 amino acids. Trimming pared 4 bases from V and 3 bases from J, leaving 19 bases between. The chain's CDR3 is CASSIIPQGSANEKLFF. CDR3 sequence (DNA): TGCGCCAGCAGCATTATACCCCAGGGCTCGGCTAATGAAAAACTGTTTTTT.